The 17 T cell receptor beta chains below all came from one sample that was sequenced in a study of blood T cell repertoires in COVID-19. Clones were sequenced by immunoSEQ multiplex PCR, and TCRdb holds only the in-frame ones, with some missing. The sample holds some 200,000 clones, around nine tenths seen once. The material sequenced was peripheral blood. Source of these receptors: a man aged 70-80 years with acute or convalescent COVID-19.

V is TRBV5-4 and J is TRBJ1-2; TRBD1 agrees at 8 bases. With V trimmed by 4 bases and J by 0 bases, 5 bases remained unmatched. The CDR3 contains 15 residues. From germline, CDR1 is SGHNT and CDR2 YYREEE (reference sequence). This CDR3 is CASSGTTGANYGYTF. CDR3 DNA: TGTGCCAGCAGCGGGACGACAGGGGCTAACTATGGCTACACCTTC. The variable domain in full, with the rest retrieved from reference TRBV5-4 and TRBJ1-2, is ETGVTQSPTHLIKTRGQQVTLRCSSQSGHNTVSWYQQALGQGPQFIFQYYREEENGRGNFPPRFSGLQFPNYSSELNVNALELDDSALYLCASSGTTGANYGYTFGSGTRLTVV.

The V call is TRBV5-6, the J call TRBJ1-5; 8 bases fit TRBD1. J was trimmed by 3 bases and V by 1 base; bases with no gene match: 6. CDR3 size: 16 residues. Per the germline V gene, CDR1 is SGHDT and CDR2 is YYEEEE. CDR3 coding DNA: TGTGCCAGCAGCTTGTGGGGGACAGGTTTCAATCAGCCCCAGCATTTT. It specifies CASSLWGTGFNQPQHF.

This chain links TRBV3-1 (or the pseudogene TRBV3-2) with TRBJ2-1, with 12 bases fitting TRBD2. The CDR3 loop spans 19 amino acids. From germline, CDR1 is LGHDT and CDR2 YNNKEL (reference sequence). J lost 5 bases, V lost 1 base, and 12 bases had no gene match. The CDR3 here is CASSQVLAGGSAENNEQFF. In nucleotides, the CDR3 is TGTGCCAGCAGCCAAGTCCTAGCGGGAGGGTCCGCAGAAAACAATGAGCAGTTCTTC.

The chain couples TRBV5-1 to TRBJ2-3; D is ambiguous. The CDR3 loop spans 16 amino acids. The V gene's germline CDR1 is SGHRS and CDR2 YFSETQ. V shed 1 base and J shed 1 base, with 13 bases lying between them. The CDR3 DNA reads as TGCGCCAGCAGCTTGAGCGATATTCGGGGCACAGATACGCAGTATTTT. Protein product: CASSLSDIRGTDTQYF.

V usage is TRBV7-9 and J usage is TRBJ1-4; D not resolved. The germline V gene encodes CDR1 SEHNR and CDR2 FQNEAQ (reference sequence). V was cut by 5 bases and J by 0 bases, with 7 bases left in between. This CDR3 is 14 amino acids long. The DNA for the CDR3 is TGTGCCAGCAGCGCTTCGGCAACTAATGAAAAACTGTTTTTT. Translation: CASSASATNEKLFF.

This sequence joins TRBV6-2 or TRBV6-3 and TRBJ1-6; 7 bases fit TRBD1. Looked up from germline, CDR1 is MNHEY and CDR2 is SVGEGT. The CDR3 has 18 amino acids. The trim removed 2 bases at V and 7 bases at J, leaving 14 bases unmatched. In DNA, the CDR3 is TGTGCCAGCAGTTACCCGACCGGGACAGACCGAGAAAATTCACCCCTCCACTTT. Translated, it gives CASSYPTGTDRENSPLHF.

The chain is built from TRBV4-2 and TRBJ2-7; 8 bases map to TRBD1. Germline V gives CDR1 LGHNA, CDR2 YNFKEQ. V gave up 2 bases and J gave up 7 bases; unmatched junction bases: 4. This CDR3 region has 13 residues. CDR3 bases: TGTGCCAGCAGCCAATTCAGGGGGCAAGAGCAGTACTTC. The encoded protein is CASSQFRGQEQYF.

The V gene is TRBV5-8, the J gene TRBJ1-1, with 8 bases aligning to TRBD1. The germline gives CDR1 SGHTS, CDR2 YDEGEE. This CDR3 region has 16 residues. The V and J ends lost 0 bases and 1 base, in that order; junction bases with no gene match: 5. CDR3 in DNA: TGTGCCAGCAGCTTGGCAGGGGGCAGGGGGAACACTGAAGCTTTCTTT. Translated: CASSLAGGRGNTEAFF.

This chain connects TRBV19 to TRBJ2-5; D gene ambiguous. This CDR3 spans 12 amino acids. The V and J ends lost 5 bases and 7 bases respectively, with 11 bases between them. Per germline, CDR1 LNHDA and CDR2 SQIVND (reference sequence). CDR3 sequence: CASSYTRSTQYF. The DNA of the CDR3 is TGTGCCAGTAGTTATACAAGATCGACCCAGTACTTC.

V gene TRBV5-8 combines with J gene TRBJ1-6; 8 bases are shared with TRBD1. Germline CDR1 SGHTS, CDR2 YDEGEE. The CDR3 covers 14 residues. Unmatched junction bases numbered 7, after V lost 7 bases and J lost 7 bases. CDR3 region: CASGRRTGNSPLHF. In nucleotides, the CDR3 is TGTGCCAGCGGTCGTCGGACAGGGAATTCACCCCTCCACTTT.

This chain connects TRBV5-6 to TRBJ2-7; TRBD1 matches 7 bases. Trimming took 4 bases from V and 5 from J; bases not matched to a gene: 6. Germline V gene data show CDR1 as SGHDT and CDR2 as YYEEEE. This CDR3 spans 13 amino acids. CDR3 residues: CASSPTGFNEQYF. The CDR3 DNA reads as TGTGCCAGCAGCCCGACAGGGTTCAACGAGCAGTACTTC.

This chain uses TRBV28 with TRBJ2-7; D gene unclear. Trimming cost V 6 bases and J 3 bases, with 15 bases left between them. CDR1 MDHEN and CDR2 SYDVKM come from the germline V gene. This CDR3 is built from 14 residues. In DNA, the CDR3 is TGTGCCAGCAGCCCGGTCGCGGTCCGCTACGAGCAGTACTTC. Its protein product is CASSPVAVRYEQYF.

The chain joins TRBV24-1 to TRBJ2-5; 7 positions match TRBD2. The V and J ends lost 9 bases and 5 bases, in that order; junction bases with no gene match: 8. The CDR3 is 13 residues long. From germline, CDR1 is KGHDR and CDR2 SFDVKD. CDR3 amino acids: CATQAQGGETQYF. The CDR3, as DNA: TGTGCCACCCAGGCTCAGGGAGGGGAGACCCAGTACTTC.

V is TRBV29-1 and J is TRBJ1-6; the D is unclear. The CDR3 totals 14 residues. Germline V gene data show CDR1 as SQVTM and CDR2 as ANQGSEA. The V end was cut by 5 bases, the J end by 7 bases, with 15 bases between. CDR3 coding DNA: TGCAGCGTTAGAATTCACGGGAGCAATTCACCCCTCCACTTT. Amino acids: CSVRIHGSNSPLHF.

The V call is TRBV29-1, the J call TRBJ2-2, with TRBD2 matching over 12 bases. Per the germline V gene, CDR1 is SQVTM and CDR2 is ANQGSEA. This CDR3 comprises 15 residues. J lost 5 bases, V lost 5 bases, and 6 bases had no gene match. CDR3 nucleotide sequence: TGCAGCGTTTCCGGACTAGCGGGACTTACCGGGGAGCTGTTTTTT. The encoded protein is CSVSGLAGLTGELFF.

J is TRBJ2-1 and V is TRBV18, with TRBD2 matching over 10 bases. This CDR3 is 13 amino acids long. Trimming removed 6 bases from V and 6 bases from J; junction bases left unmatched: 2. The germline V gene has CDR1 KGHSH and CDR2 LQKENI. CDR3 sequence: CASSSGRGNEQFF. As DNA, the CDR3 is TGTGCCAGCTCGAGCGGGAGGGGCAATGAGCAGTTCTTC.

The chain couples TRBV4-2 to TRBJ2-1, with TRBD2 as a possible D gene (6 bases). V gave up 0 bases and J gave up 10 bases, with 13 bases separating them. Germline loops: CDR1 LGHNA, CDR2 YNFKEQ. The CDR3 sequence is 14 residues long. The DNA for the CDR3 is TGTGCCAGCAGCCAAGAATTCGGGAGCCGGGAGCAGTTCTTC. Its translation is CASSQEFGSREQFF.